The subject of this entry is one TCR beta chain. The immunoSEQ assay was v3.0, run at survey level. For each individual sample, sequencing targeted roughly 40,000-50,000 T-cell genomes. Profiling relied on immunoSEQ multiplex PCR, and the TCRdb table lists in-frame clones only, not all of them. The table lists some 34,000 clones, roughly three quarters of them singletons. This entry is derived from a study of long-term antiretroviral therapy in people with HIV. There are 16 residues in the CDR3. Trimming cost V 4 bases and J 2 bases, with 15 bases left between them. The germline gives CDR1 MDHEN, CDR2 SYDVKM.

The sequence derives from a man younger than 35 with HIV. Sample: unsorted PBMCs, taken 1.9 years after starting antiretroviral therapy. This rearrangement joins TRBV28 to TRBJ2-1; maybe TRBD2 (6 bases). CDR3 DNA: TGTGCCAGCAGTTCTAGGAGGGGACCTACCTACAATGAGCAGTTCTTC. Translating gives CASSSRRGPTYNEQFF.